The entry below gives a single TCR beta chain sequence along with its context. Per the authors' pipeline: Estimates of nucleated cell counts were drawn from the amplification of reference gene primers. Here immunoSEQ multiplex PCR was the method, and the copy in TCRdb shows in-frame clones only, minus some. Clone size and the V and J calls come from that table; the DNA yielded D and trimming. In the table there are 300,000 to 400,000 clones, around 87% of which are singletons. This record belongs to a study of blood T cell repertoires in COVID-19. Study-level background: Material from acute and convalescent COVID-19 was sourced from the United States, Italy and Spain. The analysed material was cDNA or gDNA that came from T cells, B-cell-depleted T cells, or PBMCs.

Seattle patients were enrolled while actively infected and followed longitudinally. The CDR3 extends over 15 amino acids. The ends lost 6 bases at V and 1 base at J; junction bases unmatched: 8. Germline V CDR1 and CDR2: MRHNA, SNTAGT. This receptor was taken from a woman aged 45 to 65 with COVID-19, enrolled during active disease. The specimen sequenced was peripheral blood. J is TRBJ1-1 and V is TRBV6-4, with 7 positions matching TRBD1. CDR3 sequence (DNA): TGTGCCAGCAGCCGGGACAGCTCTACGAACACTGAAGCTTTCTTT. Its protein product is CASSRDSSTNTEAFF.